The entry below gives a single T cell receptor beta chain sequence along with its context. Its antigen is not known. Amplified TCR beta CDR3 regions came from RNA transcripts. A set of HTBI primers served as the primers for a first-round RT-PCR of the TCR CDR3. TCRdb processed the multiplex PCR reads anew with MiXCR; each CDR3 protein has one entry. The repertoire has more than 450,000 distinct CDR3 sequences, around 20% of them found once; the top ten carry about 45%. The data stem from a study of T cells in Graves' hyperthyroidism and ophthalmopathy. Overall study findings and caveats: Most clonotypes expanded in thyroid above 0.001 were likewise present in blood.

Between the trimmed V and J ends, which lost 8 bases and 8 bases, there was a span of 33 bases. The CDR3 runs 19 residues. The clonotype originates from a man aged 40-55 years with Graves' ophthalmopathy. Sequenced sample: blood. The rearrangement joins TRBV12-3 or TRBV12-4 to TRBJ1-4; tentatively, D is TRBD1 (5 bases). The CDR3 sequence is CASPPWRGQGGDVGEKLFF. CDR3 bases: TGTGCCAGCCCTCCTTGGCGCGGGCAGGGAGGGGACGTTGGGGAAAAACTGTTTTTT.